The rows below give T cell receptor beta chains drawn from one sample of a study of T cells in Graves' hyperthyroidism and ophthalmopathy. TCRdb redid the calling of the multiplex PCR reads with MiXCR, one entry per CDR3 protein. Among about 580,000 distinct CDR3 sequences listed, 14% were seen once. Sample: blood. The source of these receptors is a woman younger than 45 with Graves' hyperthyroidism that later progressed to Graves' ophthalmopathy. The CDR3 runs from the conserved cysteine through the conserved F or W. Fields, in order: J gene, clone size, V gene, D gene, CDR3 protein, CDR3 DNA. D genes are given only for firm matches. Some rows have no size entry. The others give once, few or many, or a class for an expanded clone.

J gene: TRBJ2-5
clone size: many
V gene: TRBV12-3/TRBV12-4
D gene: .
CDR3 protein: CASNLRETQYF
CDR3 DNA: TGTGCCAGCAATTTAAGGGAGACCCAGTACTTC

J gene: TRBJ1-3
clone size: few
V gene: TRBV9
D gene: .
CDR3 protein: CASSRDIGQKNTIYF
CDR3 DNA: TGTGCCAGCTCCAGGGACATAGGACAGAAAAACACCATATATTTT

J gene: TRBJ2-1
clone size: few
V gene: TRBV4-2
D gene: .
CDR3 protein: CASSHVSDNNEQFF
CDR3 DNA: TGTGCCAGCAGCCATGTTAGCGACAACAATGAGCAGTTCTTC

J gene: TRBJ1-1
clone size: many
V gene: TRBV7-9
D gene: .
CDR3 protein: CASSLWGRESTEAFF
CDR3 DNA: TGTGCCAGCAGCTTATGGGGGAGGGAGAGCACTGAAGCTTTCTTT

J gene: TRBJ2-3
clone size: many
V gene: TRBV24-1
D gene: .
CDR3 protein: CATCGTSSDTQYF
CDR3 DNA: TGTGCCACCTGCGGGACGAGTTCAGATACGCAGTATTTT

J gene: TRBJ1-1
clone size: many
V gene: TRBV5-1
D gene: .
CDR3 protein: CATAEQEDTEAFF
CDR3 DNA: TGCGCCACCGCAGAGCAGGAGGACACTGAAGCTTTCTTT

J gene: TRBJ2-7
clone size: few
V gene: TRBV20-1
D gene: TRBD2
CDR3 protein: CSARDSIRLAGSYEQYF
CDR3 DNA: TGCAGTGCTAGAGATTCAATACGACTAGCGGGGTCCTACGAGCAGTACTTC

J gene: TRBJ1-6
clone size: .
V gene: TRBV6-1
D gene: .
CDR3 protein: CASSHNSPLHF
CDR3 DNA: TGTGCCAGCTCTCATAATTCACCCCTCCACTTT

J gene: TRBJ2-6
clone size: .
V gene: TRBV19
D gene: .
CDR3 protein: CASSIRSGSRANVLTF
CDR3 DNA: TGTGCCAGTAGTATACGTTCGGGGTCTAGGGCCAACGTCCTGACTTTC

J gene: TRBJ1-5
clone size: many
V gene: TRBV28
D gene: .
CDR3 protein: CASRLGGLINQPQHF
CDR3 DNA: TGTGCCAGCAGGTTGGGGGGTCTGATCAATCAGCCCCAGCATTTT

J gene: TRBJ2-3
clone size: .
V gene: TRBV10-3
D gene: TRBD1
CDR3 protein: CATAWDRGRVGDTQYF
CDR3 DNA: TGTGCCACGGCCTGGGACAGGGGGCGAGTAGGAGATACGCAGTATTTT

J gene: TRBJ2-5
clone size: many
V gene: TRBV12-3/TRBV12-4
D gene: TRBD1
CDR3 protein: CASSLTRGLKETQYF
CDR3 DNA: TGTGCCAGCAGTTTAACGAGGGGGCTCAAAGAGACCCAGTACTTC

J gene: TRBJ2-1
clone size: few
V gene: TRBV30
D gene: .
CDR3 protein: CACGSSYNEQFF
CDR3 DNA: TGTGCCTGCGGGAGCTCCTACAATGAGCAGTTCTTC

J gene: TRBJ2-7
clone size: .
V gene: TRBV15
D gene: .
CDR3 protein: CATGRDIAPSEGTLHEQYF
CDR3 DNA: TGTGCCACCGGCAGAGATATCGCACCGAGCGAGGGTACGCTTCACGAGCAGTACTTC

J gene: TRBJ2-3
clone size: many
V gene: TRBV30
D gene: .
CDR3 protein: CAWSVGADSSTDTQYF
CDR3 DNA: TGTGCCTGGAGTGTAGGAGCAGATTCTAGCACAGATACGCAGTATTTT

J gene: TRBJ2-5
clone size: few
V gene: TRBV20-1
D gene: .
CDR3 protein: CSARPLKWETQYF
CDR3 DNA: TGCAGTGCTAGACCCCTGAAATGGGAGACCCAGTACTTC

J gene: TRBJ2-2
clone size: many
V gene: TRBV9
D gene: TRBD2
CDR3 protein: CASSVGGSGTGELFF
CDR3 DNA: TGTGCCAGCAGCGTAGGCGGGAGTGGAACCGGGGAGCTGTTTTTT

J gene: TRBJ1-5
clone size: .
V gene: TRBV6-1
D gene: TRBD1
CDR3 protein: CASSEARGTLNQPQHF
CDR3 DNA: TGTGCCAGCAGTGAAGCCAGGGGGACCTTAAATCAGCCCCAGCATTTT

J gene: TRBJ1-1
clone size: many
V gene: TRBV6-6
D gene: .
CDR3 protein: CASSYSTAMNTEAFF
CDR3 DNA: TGTGCCAGCAGTTACTCGACAGCTATGAACACTGAAGCTTTCTTT

J gene: TRBJ2-1
clone size: many
V gene: TRBV4-1
D gene: .
CDR3 protein: CASSNSGQEQFF
CDR3 DNA: TGCGCCAGCTCCAATTCCGGGCAGGAGCAGTTCTTC

J gene: TRBJ1-2
clone size: .
V gene: TRBV2
D gene: TRBD1
CDR3 protein: CASSAEDRAYGYTF
CDR3 DNA: TGTGCCAGCAGCGCCGAGGACAGGGCATATGGCTACACCTTC

J gene: TRBJ1-3
clone size: many
V gene: TRBV12-5
D gene: .
CDR3 protein: CASGLPQGNTIYF
CDR3 DNA: TGTGCTAGTGGTTTGCCGCAGGGAAACACCATATATTTT

J gene: TRBJ2-3
clone size: .
V gene: TRBV19
D gene: .
CDR3 protein: CARPKAALSFTQYF
CDR3 DNA: TGTGCCAGACCCAAAGCGGCCCTGTCATTTACGCAGTATTTT

J gene: TRBJ2-2
clone size: few
V gene: TRBV24-1
D gene: TRBD1
CDR3 protein: CATGTGQGGNTGELFF
CDR3 DNA: TGTGCCACCGGCACGGGACAGGGAGGTAACACCGGGGAGCTGTTTTTT

J gene: TRBJ2-3
clone size: many
V gene: TRBV2
D gene: TRBD2
CDR3 protein: CASSGREPPDTQYF
CDR3 DNA: TGTGCCAGCAGTGGGCGGGAGCCCCCAGATACGCAGTATTTT

J gene: TRBJ2-7
clone size: many
V gene: TRBV12-5
D gene: TRBD1
CDR3 protein: CASAQPGQGVSYEQYF
CDR3 DNA: TGTGCTAGTGCCCAACCGGGACAGGGGGTCTCCTACGAGCAGTACTTC

J gene: TRBJ1-1
clone size: few
V gene: TRBV7-9
D gene: TRBD1
CDR3 protein: CASSTYPTGGGGTEAFF
CDR3 DNA: TGTGCCAGCAGCACATATCCGACAGGGGGAGGAGGCACTGAAGCTTTCTTT

J gene: TRBJ2-7
clone size: many
V gene: TRBV18
D gene: .
CDR3 protein: CASSHPSLGSGEQYF
CDR3 DNA: TGTGCCAGCTCGCACCCATCTTTAGGGTCGGGCGAGCAGTACTTC

J gene: TRBJ2-7
clone size: many
V gene: TRBV3-1
D gene: TRBD2
CDR3 protein: CASSLTSGGYEQYF
CDR3 DNA: TGTGCCAGCAGCCTCACTAGCGGTGGCTACGAGCAGTACTTC

J gene: TRBJ2-5
clone size: .
V gene: TRBV2
D gene: .
CDR3 protein: CASRAGLGQETQYF
CDR3 DNA: TGTGCCAGCAGGGCCGGGCTGGGCCAAGAGACCCAGTACTTC

J gene: TRBJ1-1
clone size: .
V gene: TRBV6-2/TRBV6-3
D gene: TRBD1
CDR3 protein: CASSYGRPGTDTEAFF
CDR3 DNA: TGTGCCAGCAGTTATGGGAGGCCGGGGACAGACACTGAAGCTTTCTTT

J gene: TRBJ1-2
clone size: many
V gene: TRBV6-1
D gene: .
CDR3 protein: CASSRDYRDYGYTF
CDR3 DNA: TGTGCCAGCAGCCGTGACTACAGGGACTATGGCTACACCTTC

J gene: TRBJ2-5
clone size: few
V gene: TRBV19
D gene: .
CDR3 protein: CASHGGPSQETQYF
CDR3 DNA: TGTGCCAGTCATGGGGGTCCATCCCAAGAGACCCAGTACTTC

J gene: TRBJ2-2
clone size: many
V gene: TRBV12-3/TRBV12-4
D gene: .
CDR3 protein: CASRTSLGQSTGELFF
CDR3 DNA: TGTGCCAGCAGGACTTCCCTAGGCCAGTCCACCGGGGAGCTGTTTTTT

J gene: TRBJ2-2
clone size: .
V gene: TRBV5-8
D gene: .
CDR3 protein: CASPPPHTGELFF
CDR3 DNA: TGTGCCAGCCCCCCGCCCCACACCGGGGAGCTGTTTTTT

J gene: TRBJ2-7
clone size: few
V gene: TRBV19
D gene: TRBD2
CDR3 protein: CASSIRGGSSYEQYF
CDR3 DNA: TGTGCCAGTAGTATCCGGGGGGGAAGCTCCTACGAGCAGTACTTC

J gene: TRBJ1-5
clone size: many
V gene: TRBV12-3/TRBV12-4
D gene: .
CDR3 protein: CASSHPNQPQHF
CDR3 DNA: TGTGCCAGCAGCCACCCTAATCAGCCCCAGCATTTT

J gene: TRBJ2-3
clone size: many
V gene: TRBV27
D gene: .
CDR3 protein: CASTRGPATRTDTQYF
CDR3 DNA: TGTGCCAGCACCAGGGGCCCCGCGACCCGCACAGATACGCAGTATTTT

J gene: TRBJ1-1
clone size: .
V gene: TRBV11-2
D gene: .
CDR3 protein: CASSLVGIPSKTEAFF
CDR3 DNA: TGTGCCAGCAGCTTAGTCGGGATCCCATCGAAGACTGAAGCTTTCTTT

J gene: TRBJ2-3
clone size: many
V gene: TRBV6-2/TRBV6-3
D gene: .
CDR3 protein: CASIHGRETDTQYF
CDR3 DNA: TGTGCCAGCATCCACGGCAGGGAAACAGATACGCAGTATTTT

J gene: TRBJ2-1
clone size: many
V gene: TRBV19
D gene: .
CDR3 protein: CASSIEPYNEQFF
CDR3 DNA: TGTGCCAGTAGTATAGAACCGTACAATGAGCAGTTCTTC

J gene: TRBJ2-7
clone size: few
V gene: TRBV10-3
D gene: TRBD2
CDR3 protein: CAISVSTSGRTYEQYF
CDR3 DNA: TGTGCCATCAGTGTCTCCACTAGCGGGAGGACCTACGAGCAGTACTTC

J gene: TRBJ2-5
clone size: few
V gene: TRBV12-5
D gene: TRBD1
CDR3 protein: CASGWDRGVGETQYF
CDR3 DNA: TGTGCTAGTGGTTGGGACAGGGGGGTAGGGGAGACCCAGTACTTC

J gene: TRBJ2-7
clone size: many
V gene: TRBV6-1
D gene: .
CDR3 protein: CASTNTIPGAREQYF
CDR3 DNA: TGTGCCAGCACTAATACGATCCCAGGGGCTCGGGAGCAGTACTTC

J gene: TRBJ1-6
clone size: many
V gene: TRBV12-3/TRBV12-4
D gene: .
CDR3 protein: CASSLGSYSPLHF
CDR3 DNA: TGTGCCAGCAGTTTAGGCAGTTATTCACCCCTCCACTTT

J gene: TRBJ1-3
clone size: .
V gene: TRBV4-1
D gene: .
CDR3 protein: CASSQGAESFSGNTIYF
CDR3 DNA: TGCGCCAGCAGCCAAGGGGCCGAATCCTTCTCTGGAAACACCATATATTTT

J gene: TRBJ2-1
clone size: .
V gene: TRBV11-2
D gene: TRBD2
CDR3 protein: CASSPRAGEVYNEQFF
CDR3 DNA: TGTGCCAGCAGCCCCCGAGCGGGAGAGGTCTACAATGAGCAGTTCTTC